This TCR beta chain was sequenced during a study of T-cell memory formation after mild COVID-19. TCR alpha and TCR beta cDNA libraries carrying sample barcodes and UMIs came from 5'RACE with constant-segment primers. TCRdb redid the calling of the 5' RACE reads with MiXCR, one entry per CDR3 protein. The sample consists of approximately 210,000 distinct CDR3 sequences, 15% to 20% of them appearing once. This clonotype showed up just a few times. V shed 3 bases and J shed 3 bases, with 9 bases lying between them. The CDR3 is 14 residues long. CDR1 and CDR2 (germline): LGHDT, YNNKEL (reference sequence).

The chain recombines TRBV3-1 with TRBJ1-5; D might be TRBD1 (5 bases). The sample comprised PBMCs or a T cell subset sorted from them (not recorded which). The receptor was derived from an adult woman who had mild COVID-19 (a few samples of this study predate the infection). Cell type and time point are not known. The CDR3 sequence: CASSQGDLNQPQHF. DNA of the CDR3: TGTGCCAGCAGCCAGGGGGATCTCAATCAGCCCCAGCATTTT. Supplemented by reference TRBV3-1 and TRBJ1-5, the full variable domain reads DTAVSQTPKYLVTQMGNDKSIKCEQNLGHDTMYWYKQDSKKFLKIMFSYNNKELIINETVPNRFSPKSPDKAHLNLHINSLELGDSAVYFCASSQGDLNQPQHFGDGTRLSIL.